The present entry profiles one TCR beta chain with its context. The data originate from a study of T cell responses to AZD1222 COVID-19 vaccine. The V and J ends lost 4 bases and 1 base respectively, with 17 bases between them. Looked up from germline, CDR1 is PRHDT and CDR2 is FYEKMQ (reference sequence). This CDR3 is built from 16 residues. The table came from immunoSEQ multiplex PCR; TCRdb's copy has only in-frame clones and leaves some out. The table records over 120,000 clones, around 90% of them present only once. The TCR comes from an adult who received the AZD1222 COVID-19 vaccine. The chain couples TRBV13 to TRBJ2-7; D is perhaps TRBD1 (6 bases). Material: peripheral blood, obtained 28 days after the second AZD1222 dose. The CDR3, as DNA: TGTGCCAGCAGCTCAGCATCCGAACAGGGATCCTACGAGCAGTACTTC. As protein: CASSSASEQGSYEQYF.